Given below is one T cell receptor (beta chain) in context. Method: immunoSEQ multiplex PCR; TCRdb's copy keeps in-frame clones and lacks some. Of more than 300,000 clones in the sample, more than 75% were seen once. Patients of the Seattle cohort, enrolled during active infection, were followed longitudinally. This entry comes from a study of blood T cell repertoires in COVID-19. At the level of the study: There were acute and convalescent COVID-19 samples, and they came from the United States, Italy and Spain.

The germline V gene has CDR1 SGHVS and CDR2 FNYEAQ. The CDR3 is made up of 15 amino acids. V gave up 8 bases and J gave up 6 bases, with 20 bases separating them. Input material: peripheral blood. The receptor's source is a woman aged 30 to 39 with COVID-19, enrolled during active disease. This sequence joins TRBV7-6 and TRBJ2-1, with D maybe TRBD2 (5 bases). For the CDR3, the DNA is TGTGCCAGCGGCGACCCGTCCCCTGGAGGCAATGAGCAGTTCTTC. This codes for CASGDPSPGGNEQFF.